These 4 T cell receptor beta chains came from one sample sequenced in a study of blood T cell repertoires in COVID-19. The repertoire was sequenced with immunoSEQ multiplex PCR; TCRdb's copy has only in-frame clones and lacks some. The sample lists some 74,000 clones, about four fifths seen once, with roughly 5% in the top ten. The sequencing sample was made of peripheral blood. The receptors come from a woman older than 75 with active or convalescent COVID-19.

Details on this clone: At the DNA level, this CDR3 is encoded by other sequences in the same sample as well. The chain combines TRBV2 with TRBJ2-2; 8 bases are shared with TRBD2. The ends lost 7 bases at V and 3 bases at J; junction bases unmatched: 13. The germline V gene has CDR1 SNHLY and CDR2 FYNNEI. The CDR3 runs 17 residues. CDR3: CASTRDGGGGDTGELFF. DNA for the CDR3: TGTGCCAGCACCCGGGACGGGGGGGGAGGGGACACCGGGGAGCTGTTTTTT.

The V call is TRBV18, the J call TRBJ1-5; 7 bases line up with TRBD1. This CDR3 is 16 amino acids long. The V gene's germline CDR1 is KGHSH and CDR2 LQKENI. Trimming at V came to 0 bases and at J to 10 bases, leaving 12 bases not matched to a gene. The CDR3 DNA sequence: TGTGCCAGCTCACCACCCACAGGGGCTACAATCGGACCCCAGCATTTT. Amino acids: CASSPPTGATIGPQHF.

V is TRBV19 and J is TRBJ1-2; 9 bases match TRBD1. Losses at the gene ends were 6 bases for V and 6 bases for J; bases not matched to a gene: 8. The germline gives CDR1 LNHDA, CDR2 SQIVND (reference sequence). The CDR3 spans 14 residues. This chain's CDR3 is CASRPQGAIHGYTF. CDR3 nucleotide sequence: TGTGCCAGTAGACCACAGGGGGCAATCCATGGCTACACCTTC.

The V gene is TRBV24-1, the J gene TRBJ2-3; 8 bases are a match to TRBD1. The germline V gene encodes CDR1 KGHDR and CDR2 SFDVKD. The CDR3 is 13 amino acids. V was clipped by 9 bases and J by 6 bases; unmatched bases: 7. CDR3 sequence (DNA): TGTGCCACCGGGGCAGGGGGCTGGGATACGCAGTATTTT. Translation: CATGAGGWDTQYF.